This T cell receptor beta chain was identified in a study of STAT3 mutations in large granular lymphocyte leukemia. Background on the study: Roughly half of the longitudinally sequenced T-LGLL patients carried detectable canonical activating STAT3 mutations.

TCRbeta libraries averaged around 40,000 productive templates per sample. Sequencing used immunoSEQ multiplex PCR; TCRdb keeps in-frame clones, though not all of them. This table has approximately 2,800 clones, over 65% appearing once. A word on this clone: Its antigen is still unknown.

Findings and limits, study-wide: At least one immunodominant TCR beta clonotype appeared in every T-cell large granular lymphocyte leukemia patient.

V shed 4 bases and J shed 4 bases, with 14 bases lying between them. CDR1 and CDR2 from the germline V gene are SGHRS and YFSETQ. CDR3 length: 14 amino acids. This receptor was obtained from a man in his sixties with T-cell large granular lymphocyte leukemia. Some clones in this sample may be carry-over from other donors' samples. The specimen was peripheral blood mononuclear cells. The rearrangement links TRBV5-1 to TRBJ1-1; a possible D gene is TRBD1 (6 bases). The CDR3 sequence: CASSPQGGGTEAFF. CDR3 in DNA: TGCGCCAGCAGCCCACAGGGCGGAGGCACTGAAGCTTTCTTT.